The clone carrying this TCR beta chain has a handful of counts. Its specificity is unknown. This sample was included in a study of T cells in Graves' hyperthyroidism and ophthalmopathy. Turning to the study itself: Peripheral blood was collected at initial diagnosis, before any treatment.

The CDR3 regions of TCR beta were amplified from RNA transcripts. With the HTBI primer set, the TCR CDR3 went through a first round of RT-PCR. TCRdb re-derived calls from the multiplex PCR reads in MiXCR, one entry per CDR3 protein. Seen here are roughly 350,000 distinct CDR3 sequences, more than 14% observed once, and the top ten hold around a fifth. Thyroid ultrasound, orbital computed tomography, clinical symptoms, and serum thyroxine and TRAb underpinned diagnoses. General study points: Most clonotypes expanded in the thyroid (above 0.001) were also present in blood. A model of 13 V-J pairs discriminated ophthalmopathy from stable hyperthyroidism.

Sample: blood. The TCR comes from a woman in her 30s with Graves' ophthalmopathy.

The CDR3 bases are TGTGCCAGCAGCCCAAGGACTAGCGGGTTTGAGCAGTACTTC. Its translation is CASSPRTSGFEQYF. The chain links TRBV7-2 to TRBJ2-7, with 11 bases matching TRBD2. The trim removed 5 bases at V and 7 bases at J, leaving 7 bases unmatched. Germline loops: CDR1 SGHTA, CDR2 FQGNSA. This CDR3 spans 14 amino acids. Supplemented by reference TRBV7-2 and TRBJ2-7, the full variable domain reads GAGVSQSPSNKVTEKGKDVELRCDPISGHTALYWYRQSLGQGLEFLIYFQGNSAPDKSGLPSDRFSAERTGGSVSTLTIQRTQQEDSAVYLCASSPRTSGFEQYFGPGTRLTVT.